Sequencing of this TCR beta chain was carried out in a study of cytomegalovirus exposure and HLA in healthy donors. Germline-derived CDR1 and CDR2 are SGHNT and YYREEE (reference sequence). V lost 5 bases and J lost 1, with 14 bases in between. CDR3 size: 15 residues. Concerning this clone: Its antigen remains unidentified.

Sequencing used immunoSEQ multiplex PCR; TCRdb keeps in-frame clones, though not all of them. The sample lists some 250,000 clones, 90% occurring once. General study points: TCR beta chains numbering under 200 were designated cytomegalovirus-associated. The CMV antigen specificity of a few CMV-associated chains was confirmed through in vitro analysis.

This TCR derives from a woman between 18 and 29 years old in good health and CMV-seronegative. Material for sequencing was PBMCs. The chain employs TRBV5-4 and TRBJ2-3; weak D call: TRBD1 (6 bases). CDR3 sequence (DNA): TGTGCCAGCAGAACCAGGACAGCGGGCACAGATACGCAGTATTTT. Amino acid sequence: CASRTRTAGTDTQYF.